The 17 T cell receptor beta chains below were found in one sample sequenced in a study of blood T cells in healthy people across ages. A second PCR, run for about 6 to 12 cycles, used a sample-barcoded 5' primer plus a J-beta primer mix. TCRdb processed the 5' RACE reads anew with MiXCR; each CDR3 protein has one entry. The profile shows about 930,000 distinct CDR3 sequences, around 29% of them singletons. In addition, the sample was reused for a study of T cells of mothers and their children.

Sequenced sample: blood. The receptors here all came from a woman in her thirties or forties in good health.

This clonotype was seen more than once but under ten times. This chain joins TRBV12-3 or TRBV12-4 and TRBJ2-5; possibly TRBD2 for D (6 bases). Trimming shortened V by 4 bases and J by 4 bases, and 10 bases separated the two germline ends. This CDR3 is 13 amino acids long. The CDR3 DNA sequence: TGTGCCAGCAGTTATGTGGGGGGAGAGACCCAGTACTTC. Translation gives CASSYVGGETQYF.

This clonotype was seen only a few times. This chain joins TRBV6-6 and TRBJ2-3; 9 bases are shared with TRBD1. Trimming took 5 bases from V and 3 from J; bases not matched to a gene: 6. Looked up from germline, CDR1 is MNHNY and CDR2 is SVGAGI (reference sequence). The CDR3 is 15 amino acids. The CDR3 loop is CASSEDRGHTDTQYF. DNA of the CDR3: TGTGCCAGCAGTGAGGACAGGGGTCATACAGATACGCAGTATTTT.

This clonotype has just a few counts. This chain links TRBV20-1 with TRBJ2-7, with D perhaps matching TRBD1 (8 bases). Germline-derived CDR1 and CDR2 are DFQATT and SNEGSKA (reference sequence). The CDR3 spans 15 residues. The germline V and J ends were trimmed by 4 bases and 0 bases, with 16 bases remaining between them. The CDR3 here is CSATGGQGLSYEQYF. CDR3 nucleotide sequence: TGCAGTGCTACGGGAGGACAGGGACTCTCCTACGAGCAGTACTTC.

In this sample, this clonotype turned up many times. This rearrangement joins TRBV6-6 to TRBJ2-5; D is possibly TRBD1 (6 bases). The germline CDR1 and CDR2 sequences are MNHNY and SVGAGI (reference sequence). The CDR3 runs to 13 residues. V dropped 10 bases and J dropped 1 base, with 13 bases sitting between them. The CDR3 here is CATHQGTQETQYF. The CDR3, as DNA: TGTGCCACCCATCAGGGGACCCAAGAGACCCAGTACTTC.

At least ten counts were recorded for this clonotype. This chain joins TRBV20-1 and TRBJ2-3, with 12 bases identical to TRBD2. The CDR3 is made up of 15 amino acids. Germline V gives CDR1 DFQATT, CDR2 SNEGSKA (reference sequence). J was trimmed by 4 bases and V by 6 bases; bases with no gene match: 8. CDR3 nucleotide sequence: TGCAGTGCGTCCCTTCTAGCGGGGGGGTCAGATACGCAGTATTTT. Its translation is CSASLLAGGSDTQYF.

About this clonotype itself: At one boundary the junction diverges from the germline segment, which might be a read error. The chain recombines TRBV9 with TRBJ1-5; D not resolved. Germline lookup yields CDR1 SGDLS and CDR2 YYNGEE. The CDR3 extends over 15 amino acids. CDR3 protein: CAGSVDSTRHQPQHF. The CDR3 nucleotides read TGTGCCGGCAGCGTAGATAGCACTCGACATCAGCCCCAGCATTTT.

The V call is TRBV20-1, the J call TRBJ2-4, with TRBD2 identical over 16 bases. J was trimmed by 7 bases and V by 4 bases; bases with no gene match: 10. The CDR3 is made up of 17 amino acids. CDR1 DFQATT and CDR2 SNEGSKA come from the germline V gene (reference sequence). CDR3 bases: TGCAGTGCTACAACCGGGACTAGCGGGGGGGAGTACAACATTCAGTACTTC. It codes for CSATTGTSGGEYNIQYF.

This clonotype has more than one count but fewer than ten. The CDR3 loop is CSVRRGGETQYF. The CDR3 coding sequence is TGCAGCGTTCGCCGGGGGGGAGAGACCCAGTACTTC. The V gene is TRBV29-1, the J gene TRBJ2-5; 8 bases fit TRBD2. This CDR3 comprises 12 residues. V lost 5 bases, J lost 4 bases, and 3 bases stayed unmatched. Looked up from germline, CDR1 is SQVTM and CDR2 is ANQGSEA.

About this clonotype: This may stem from a read error, because a much larger clone lies one nucleotide away. This rearrangement joins TRBV7-2 to TRBJ2-5, with D tentatively TRBD2 (6 bases). The CDR3 sequence is 16 residues long. Germline values: CDR1 SGHTA, CDR2 FQGNSA. CDR3 loop: CASSNSEGWRDETLYF. CDR3 nucleotides: TGTGCCAGCAGCAATAGTGAGGGTTGGCGGGACGAGACCCTGTACTTC.

This clonotype was seen only a few times. The rearrangement links TRBV4-1 to TRBJ1-2; D uncertain. The CDR3 contains 13 residues. The germline V and J ends were trimmed by 6 bases and 5 bases, with 13 bases remaining between them. Looked up from germline, CDR1 is MGHRA and CDR2 is YSYEKL. The CDR3: CASRAPRDYGYTF. The CDR3 DNA reads as TGCGCCAGCAGGGCACCCCGGGATTATGGCTACACCTTC.

About this clonotype: A much larger clone lies one base from this, so it may be a read error. The chain combines TRBV12-3 or TRBV12-4 with TRBJ1-2, with no clear D. The CDR3 is 13 amino acids. The V gene lost 3 bases and the J gene lost 4 bases, with 9 bases spanning the gap. In nucleotides, the CDR3 is TGTGCCAGCAGTTTGGTCTCAGTCTATGGCTACACCTTC. The encoded protein is CASSLVSVYGYTF.

Note on this clonotype: With a much larger clone just one base away, this may be a read error. This chain connects TRBV2 to TRBJ2-4, with D perhaps being TRBD1 or TRBD2 (5 bases each). This CDR3 region has 15 residues. Germline V lookup: CDR1 SNHLY, CDR2 FYNNEI. CDR3 region: CASSLTSRGKNTQYF. The DNA of the CDR3 is TGTGCCAGCAGTTTAACCTCTCGGGGCAAAAACACTCAGTACTTC.

With regard to this clonotype: A read error may produce the germline difference seen at one junction end. The genes are TRBV7-3 and TRBJ2-3, with 14 bases aligning to TRBD2. This CDR3 spans 15 amino acids. Germline V CDR1 and CDR2: SGHTA, FQGTGA. This chain's CDR3 is CACSRGLAGVDTQYF. The CDR3 nucleotides read TGTGCCTGCAGCCGGGGACTAGCGGGAGTGGATACGCAGTATTTT. The full variable domain, rest sourced from reference TRBV7-3 and TRBJ2-3, is GAGVSQTPSNKVTEKGKYVELRCDPISGHTALYWYRQSLGQGPEFLIYFQGTGAADDSGLPNDRFFAVRPEGSVSTLKIQRTERGDSAVYLCACSRGLAGVDTQYFGPGTRLTVL.

This clonotype was observed a handful of times. The gene calls are TRBV4-3 and TRBJ2-7, with TRBD2 matching 7 bases. V dropped 2 bases and J dropped 6; count of bases not matched to a gene: 10. Looked up from germline, CDR1 is LGHNA and CDR2 is YSLEER. This CDR3 comprises 15 residues. The CDR3 protein is CASSQWSDGGSEQYF. In DNA, the CDR3 is TGCGCCAGCAGCCAATGGAGCGACGGGGGGAGCGAGCAGTACTTC.

This clonotype showed up many times. The chain is built from TRBV7-9 and TRBJ2-5; D gene uncertain. This CDR3 has 12 residues. The germline V and J ends were trimmed by 3 bases and 1 base, with 3 bases remaining between them. Germline V CDR1 and CDR2: SEHNR, FQNEAQ (reference sequence). The CDR3, as DNA: TGTGCCAGCAGCTTCCTCCAAGAGACCCAGTACTTC. As protein: CASSFLQETQYF.

This clonotype was seen only a few times. The genes are TRBV7-8 and TRBJ1-2; D unclear. Trimming pared 1 base from V and 5 bases from J, leaving 11 bases between. The CDR3 runs 14 residues. Germline CDR1 is SGHVS and CDR2 is FQNEAQ. CDR3 amino acids: CASSLDIAAYGYTF. The CDR3 region has the DNA TGTGCCAGCAGCTTAGACATAGCGGCTTATGGCTACACCTTC.

The DNA for the CDR3 is TGTGCCAGCAGCTCCCACAGGGGTTCTGGGGATGAGCAGTTCTTC. Its translation: CASSSHRGSGDEQFF. This rearrangement joins TRBV7-2 to TRBJ2-1; TRBD1 agrees at 7 bases. Losses at the gene ends were 4 bases for V and 8 bases for J; bases not matched to a gene: 11. This CDR3 is 15 amino acids long. The germline V gene has CDR1 SGHTA and CDR2 FQGNSA.